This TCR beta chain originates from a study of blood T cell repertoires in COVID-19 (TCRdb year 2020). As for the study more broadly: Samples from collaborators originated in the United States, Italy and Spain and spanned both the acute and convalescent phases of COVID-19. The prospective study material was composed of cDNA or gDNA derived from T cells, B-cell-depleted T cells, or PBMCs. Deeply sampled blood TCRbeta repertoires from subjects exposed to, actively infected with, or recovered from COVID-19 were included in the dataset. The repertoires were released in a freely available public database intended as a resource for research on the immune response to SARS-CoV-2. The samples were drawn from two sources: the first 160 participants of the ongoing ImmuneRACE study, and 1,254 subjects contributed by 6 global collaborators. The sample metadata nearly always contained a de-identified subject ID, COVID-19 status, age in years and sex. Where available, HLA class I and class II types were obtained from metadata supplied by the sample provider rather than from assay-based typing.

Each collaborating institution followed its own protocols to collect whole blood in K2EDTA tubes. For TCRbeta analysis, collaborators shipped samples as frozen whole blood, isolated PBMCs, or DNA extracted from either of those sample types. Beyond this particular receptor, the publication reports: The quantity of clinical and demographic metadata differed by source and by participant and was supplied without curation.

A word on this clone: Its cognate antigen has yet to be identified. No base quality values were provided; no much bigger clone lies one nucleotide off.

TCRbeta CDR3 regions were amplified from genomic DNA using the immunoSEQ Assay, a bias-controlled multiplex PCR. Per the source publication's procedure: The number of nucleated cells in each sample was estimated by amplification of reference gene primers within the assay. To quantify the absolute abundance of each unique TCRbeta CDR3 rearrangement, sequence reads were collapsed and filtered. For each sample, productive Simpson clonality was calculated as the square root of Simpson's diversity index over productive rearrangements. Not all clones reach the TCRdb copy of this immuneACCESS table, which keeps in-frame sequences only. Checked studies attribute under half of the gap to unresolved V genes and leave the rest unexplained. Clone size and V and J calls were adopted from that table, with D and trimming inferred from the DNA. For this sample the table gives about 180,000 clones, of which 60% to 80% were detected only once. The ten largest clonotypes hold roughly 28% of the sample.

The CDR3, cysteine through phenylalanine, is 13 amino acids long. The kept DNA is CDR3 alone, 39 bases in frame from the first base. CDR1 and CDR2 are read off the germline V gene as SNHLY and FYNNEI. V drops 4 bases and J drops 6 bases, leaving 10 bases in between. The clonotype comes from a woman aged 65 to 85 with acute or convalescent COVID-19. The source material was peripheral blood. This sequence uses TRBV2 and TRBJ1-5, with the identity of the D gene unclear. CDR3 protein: CASSAQVPQPQHF. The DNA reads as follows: TGTGCCAGCAGTGCGCAGGTACCTCAGCCCCAGCATTTT.